One sample yielded the 10 T cell receptor beta chains listed below, sequenced in a study of molecular identifiers for immune sequencing clone quantification (dated by TCRdb to 2016 to 2019). The method was PCR. Sequencing used an Illumina HiSeq 4000. TCRdb cleaned the public reads at Q25 with fastp, built clones with MiXCR and kept in-frame beta chains. Identical CDR3 protein sequences are pooled into one entry, listed with their most common genes and DNA. The sample has about 67,000 distinct CDR3 sequences on record, 15% to 20% of them singletons. 1.4% to 1.5% of the sample is held by the ten biggest clonotypes. Sequencing input: naive CD8+ T cells from blood, with Jurkat cell RNA spiked in. In the paper's terms, the cell subset or site label means: FACS-sorted CD8+CD4-CCR7+CD45RA+ naive T cells. The receptors were sampled from a human donor in good health. Some libraries in this study had Jurkat cell RNA spiked in.

To note about this clonotype: This may arise from a read error, as a much more abundant clone is one base away. The chain combines TRBV24-1 with TRBJ2-1, with D possibly matching TRBD1 (5 bases). The germline V gene encodes CDR1 KGHDR and CDR2 SFDVKD. The CDR3 spans 16 residues. CDR3 nucleotides: TGTGCCACCAGCTCCAGGGCAGGCGCCCTCTACAATGGGCAGTTCTTC. It yields the protein CATSSRAGALYNGQFF.

This clonotype occurred many times. The chain joins TRBV20-1 to TRBJ2-1; 7 nucleotides match TRBD2. The CDR3 spans 14 residues. V trimming: 4 bases; J trimming: 5 bases; junction bases outside the gene matches: 8. The germline gives CDR1 DFQATT, CDR2 SNEGSKA (reference sequence). CDR3 bases: TGCAGTGCTAAATGGCTAGCGGAGAACAATGAGCAGTTCTTC. This codes for CSAKWLAENNEQFF.

This clonotype was seen many times. V is TRBV20-1 and J is TRBJ2-3; 7 nucleotides align to TRBD2. The CDR3 has 15 amino acids. Germline-derived CDR1 and CDR2 are DFQATT and SNEGSKA (reference sequence). V lost 5 bases, J lost 0 bases, and 8 bases stayed unmatched. The CDR3 DNA reads TGCAGTGCTCGCGACATTAGCGGGAGCACAGATACGCAGTATTTT. Its translation: CSARDISGSTDTQYF.

This clonotype was seen at least ten times. The genes are TRBV5-5 and TRBJ2-3, with D perhaps TRBD1 or TRBD2 (5 bases each). Germline V lookup: CDR1 SGHKS, CDR2 YYEKEE (reference sequence). The CDR3 has 13 residues. The V end lost 5 bases, the J end lost 4 bases, and 11 bases lay between the germline ends. The CDR3 DNA sequence: TGTGCCAGCAGTGGGGGTTTTCCAGATACGCAGTATTTT. Translating it yields CASSGGFPDTQYF.

As to this clonotype: A read error is likely, as this CDR3 ends without the conserved phenylalanine or tryptophan. The V and J genes are TRBV6-5 and TRBJ2-7; 11 bases map to TRBD2. Germline CDR1 reads MNHEY; CDR2 reads SVGAGI. V shed 8 bases and J 2 bases; nucleotides not matched to a gene: 2. CDR3 length equals 13 residues. The DNA of the CDR3 is TGTGCCAGCGGGACTAGCGGCCCCTACGAGCAGTACTAC. It encodes CASGTSGPYEQYY.

V usage is TRBV4-3 and J usage is TRBJ2-1; the D is unclear. V shed 5 bases and J shed 3 bases, with 23 bases lying between them. Germline lookup yields CDR1 LGHNA and CDR2 YSLEER. This CDR3 is built from 18 residues. CDR3 coding DNA: TGCGCCAGCAGCTTTATATTAGGGCTAAGTGAGGACTACAATGAGCAGTTCTTC. Translating it yields CASSFILGLSEDYNEQFF.

A remark on this clonotype: One base away lies a much larger clone, so this may be a sequencing read error. Without the conserved terminal phenylalanine or tryptophan, this CDR3 likely stems from a read error. This sequence joins TRBV23-1 and TRBJ2-1; no definite D call. TRBV23-1 is identified as an open reading frame with a role that is uncertain. V lost 3 bases and J 9 bases, leaving 21 bases between the germline ends. This CDR3 contains 16 residues. CDR3 sequence (DNA): TGCGCCAGCAGTCACACTAAGACACCGGGCTTCGGTGAGCAGTTCTCC. This translates into CASSHTKTPGFGEQFS.

This chain links TRBV7-6 with TRBJ2-5; 7 bases align to TRBD2. With V trimmed by 8 bases and J by 4 bases, 13 bases remained unmatched. The CDR3 has 15 amino acids. Germline CDR1 and CDR2: SGHVS and FNYEAQ. In DNA, the CDR3 is TGTGCCAGCCGCCCGGGAGAGTGGGGGGGAGAGACCCAGTACTTC. Its translation is CASRPGEWGGETQYF. Full variable domain (outside the CDR3, taken from reference TRBV7-6 and TRBJ2-5): GAGVSQSPRYKVTKRGQDVALRCDPISGHVSLYWYRQALGQGPEFLTYFNYEAQQDKSGLPNDRFSAERPEGSISTLTIQRTEQRDSAMYRCASRPGEWGGETQYFGPGTRLLVL.

This clonotype was seen at least ten times. This chain uses TRBV30 with TRBJ1-3, with D hard to call. The CDR3 totals 15 residues. Trimming left V 0 bases short and J 2 bases short, with 11 bases between. The germline V gene has CDR1 GTSNPN and CDR2 SVGIG (reference sequence). The CDR3 region has the DNA TGTGCCTGGAGTGTAACGTATGTGACTGGAAACACCATATATTTT. Amino acid sequence: CAWSVTYVTGNTIYF.

This clonotype showed up many times. The V gene is TRBV19, the J gene TRBJ2-1; D unresolved. Germline CDR1 reads LNHDA; CDR2 reads SQIVND (reference sequence). V was shortened by 2 bases and J by 10 bases, with 12 bases between the two germline ends. The CDR3 spans 13 residues. CDR3 in amino acids: CASSIKVLWEQFF. In nucleotides, the CDR3 is TGTGCCAGTAGTATAAAGGTTCTCTGGGAGCAGTTCTTC.